The T cell receptor (beta chain) under discussion was sequenced for a study of blood T cell repertoires in COVID-19. CDR3 size: 13 residues. The germline CDR1 and CDR2 sequences are SQVTM and ANQGSEA. J was trimmed by 4 bases and V by 6 bases; bases with no gene match: 7. Here immunoSEQ multiplex PCR was the method, and the copy in TCRdb shows in-frame clones only, minus some. The data show some 150,000 clones, approximately 83% seen once. Only one count was recorded for this clone. Source material: peripheral blood. The chain is built from TRBV29-1 and TRBJ1-1; 8 bases agree with TRBD1. The receptor was isolated from a human donor in a cohort sampled during active COVID-19. CDR3 nucleotides: TGCAGCGTCTGGACAGGGCAGAGCACTGAAGCTTTCTTT. This translates into CSVWTGQSTEAFF.